The present TCR beta chain was sequenced within a study of T cells in Graves' hyperthyroidism and ophthalmopathy (dated by TCRdb to between 2018 and 2021). As for the study more broadly: Peripheral blood was sampled at the time of initial diagnosis, prior to any treatment. To identify distinguishing TCR V-J signatures, a discovery cohort of around 100 patients was used, comprising some 43 with Graves' ophthalmopathy and about 59 with stable Graves' hyperthyroidism. Prospective prediction of ophthalmopathy was tested in an independent validation cohort of 18 to 20 hyperthyroidism patients and 17 patients who later progressed to ophthalmopathy. The roughly 90 discovery patients were divided at random into training and test sets in a 7:3 ratio. The study also compared thyroid tissue and blood T-cell repertoires from a handful of Graves' hyperthyroidism patients. Following sampling, methimazole starting at 30 mg daily was given to hyperthyroidism patients, and high-dose intravenous methylprednisolone was given to ophthalmopathy patients. The paper describes TCR Vbeta CDR3 sequencing of 135 peripheral blood samples, made up of 40 to 45 ophthalmopathy patients, around 73 hyperthyroidism patients and 17 progressor patients. Results the study describes overall, beyond this receptor: No statistical method was used to set the sample size in advance, and investigators knew the group allocation. In validation, progression to ophthalmopathy was predicted by the model with 65% to 71% sensitivity and 72% to 80% specificity, a median of around 6.5 months before onset. Most expanded thyroid clonotypes (frequency above 0.001) were also detected in blood, suggesting blood repertoires may reflect thyroid immune responses. A 13 V-J signature model separated ophthalmopathy from stable hyperthyroidism, with 87.88% sensitivity and 81.08% specificity in cross-validation and 80%/75% in testing.

This clonotype was counted between two and nine times. The antigen this receptor binds is unknown. The input lacks base qualities; no much larger clone sits a single base away. CDR1 KGHSH and CDR2 LQKENI are derived from the germline V gene. Trimming removed 0 bases from V and 1 base from J, leaving 12 bases between the germline ends. The CDR3 sequence holds 16 residues, the cysteine and phenylalanine included. The DNA shown is the 48-base CDR3, in frame from base 1. TCR beta CDR3 regions were amplified from RNA transcripts. A first-round RT-PCR of the TCR CDR3 used the HTBI primer set with the Qiagen OneStep RT-PCR kit. The libraries were constructed in a second round of multiplex PCR and then size-selected and purified. Sequencing of the libraries was done on an Illumina HiSeq2000 using paired-end 100 bp reads. The source study handled its data this way. SOAPnuke was used to process the raw data, removing reads that contained adapters or uncalled bases, had a mean Phred below 15, or lacked an exact match to the constant primer or identifier. High-quality paired reads were merged using COPE v1.2.5, and each unique nucleotide sequence was defined as a clonotype. MiTCR v1.1 was used to align the clonotypes against IMGT TRBV, TRBD and TRBJ reference segments. Only V-J combinations with frequency above 0.0001, covering approximately 99% of repertoires, were analysed. The TCS score was defined as F50 (clonal expansion) divided by E x V (chaos), with BLOSUM62-based TCRdist calculated between CDR3 peptides within each V-J. Welch's t-statistics and random forest reduced 500 to 550 V-J features to some 14, which were used in a naive Bayes classifier (R e1071). TCRdb reprocessing: public reads trimmed at Q25 with fastp, clones called with MiXCR, in-frame beta chains kept. Every distinct CDR3 protein forms one entry, paired with its most common genes and DNA. The V and J calls and clone size come from TCRdb's table, not from the authors' own analysis. This sample has 40,000 or so distinct CDR3 sequences in its table, and roughly 50% of those were observed once. The leading ten clones occupy 6.2% of the sample.

Hyperthyroidism patients were newly diagnosed, with disease duration under 2 months, and aged 18 to 65 years. Patients with uncontrolled infections, other autoimmune diseases, pregnancy or lactation were excluded. Diagnoses were established on the basis of clinical symptoms, serum thyroxine and TRAb, thyroid ultrasound, and orbital computed tomography. Blood from progressor patients was collected at the time of first diagnosis with hyperthyroidism, before any ophthalmopathy symptoms had appeared. PBMCs were separated from 10 ml of fresh peripheral blood using Ficoll-Paque density gradient centrifugation. Patients classed as progressors first received a Graves' hyperthyroidism diagnosis and then went on to develop ophthalmopathy during follow-up. Total RNA was extracted using Trizol reagent, and RNA quality was assessed on an Agilent 2100 Bioanalyzer.

The receptor comes from a woman in her forties or fifties with Graves' hyperthyroidism that later progressed to Graves' ophthalmopathy. The chain is encoded by TRBV18 joined to TRBJ1-1, with TRBD1 tentatively as D gene (6 bases match). Sequenced material: blood. The sequenced DNA is TGTGCCAGCTCACCACCGTCTAGGACAGCGAACACTGAAGCTTTCTTT. Translated, this gives CASSPPSRTANTEAFF.